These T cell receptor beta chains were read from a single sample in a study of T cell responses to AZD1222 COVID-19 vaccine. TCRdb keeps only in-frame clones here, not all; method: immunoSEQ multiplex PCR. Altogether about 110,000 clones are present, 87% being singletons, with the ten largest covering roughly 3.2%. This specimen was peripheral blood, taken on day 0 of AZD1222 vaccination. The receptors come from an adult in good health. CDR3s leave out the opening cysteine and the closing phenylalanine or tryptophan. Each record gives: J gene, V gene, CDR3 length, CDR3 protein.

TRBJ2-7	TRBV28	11	ASSLDSSYEQY
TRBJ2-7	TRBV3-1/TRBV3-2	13	ASSRTSGATYEQY
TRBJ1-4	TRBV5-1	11	ASSGRTNEKLF
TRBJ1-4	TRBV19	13	ASSILSGGNEKLF
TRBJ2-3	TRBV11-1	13	ASSLSGKHTDTQY
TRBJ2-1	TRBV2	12	ASSEWTSGSGQF
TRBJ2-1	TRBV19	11	ASSTGTGGYAF
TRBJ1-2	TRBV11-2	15	ASSLDRWAGEDYGYT
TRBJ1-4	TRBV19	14	ASSIEGRGRDEKLF
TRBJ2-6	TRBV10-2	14	ASTPSGSFGANVLT
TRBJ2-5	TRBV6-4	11	ASSRREQETQY
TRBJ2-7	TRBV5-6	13	ASSSRGAFSYEQY
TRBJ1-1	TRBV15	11	ATSRKQGSEAF
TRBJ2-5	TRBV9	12	ASSGAGNQETQY
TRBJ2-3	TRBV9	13	ASSDGTSGTDTQY
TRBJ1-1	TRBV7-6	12	ASSPAGMNTEAF
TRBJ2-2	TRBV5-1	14	ASSESGRALTGELF
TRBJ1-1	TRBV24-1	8	ATGKGQAF
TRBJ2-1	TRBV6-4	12	ASSEEGENNEQF
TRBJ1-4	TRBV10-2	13	ASSEQGRIWEKLF
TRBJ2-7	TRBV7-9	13	ASTRGAGSLHEQY
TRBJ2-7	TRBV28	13	ASSLLGGFGYEQY
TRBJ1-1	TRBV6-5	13	ASSLLPGTESEAF
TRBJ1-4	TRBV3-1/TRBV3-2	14	ASSQAEDSPNEKLF
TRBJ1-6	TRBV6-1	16	ASSAKTARSSYNSPLH
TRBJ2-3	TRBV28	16	ASSYRRRGEVGTDTQY
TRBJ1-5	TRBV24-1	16	ATSWGQGARDGNQPQH
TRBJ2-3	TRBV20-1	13	SASYRDRSTDTQY
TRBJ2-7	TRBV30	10	AWSRTDYEQY
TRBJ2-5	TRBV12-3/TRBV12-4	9	ASGVQETQY
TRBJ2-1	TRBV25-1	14	ASSGPAHRVGNEQF
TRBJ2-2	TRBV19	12	ASREGGNTGELF
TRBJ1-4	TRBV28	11	ASLGQGREKLF
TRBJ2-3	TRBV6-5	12	ASMLAGEPDTQY
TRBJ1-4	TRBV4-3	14	ASSARGERTNEKLF
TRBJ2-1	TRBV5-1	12	ASSTGTSGTRQF
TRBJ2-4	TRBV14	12	ASSRGEVGDIQY
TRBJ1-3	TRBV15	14	ATSRDEGPGGNTIY
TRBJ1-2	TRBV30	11	AWGQGGNYGYT
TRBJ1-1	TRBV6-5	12	ASSYGGGYTEAF
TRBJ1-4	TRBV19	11	ASSNVAGEKLF
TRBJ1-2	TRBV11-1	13	ASSLEGGRSDGYT
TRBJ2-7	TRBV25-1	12	ASSVGSTSGSQY
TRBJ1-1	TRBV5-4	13	ASSLWGPTDTEAF
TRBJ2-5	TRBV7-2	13	ASSSSDRGRETQY
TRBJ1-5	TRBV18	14	ASSPYGRGVSQPQH
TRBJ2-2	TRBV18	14	ASSPRAGANTGELF
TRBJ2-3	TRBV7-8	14	ASSPLTSGSADTQY
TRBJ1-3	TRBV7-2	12	ASRTGPSGNTIY
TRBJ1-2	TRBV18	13	ASSPLDTANYGYT
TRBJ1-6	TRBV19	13	ASSIEGRYNSPLH
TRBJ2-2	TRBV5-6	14	ASSAKTGGRNGELF
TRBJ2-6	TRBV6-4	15	ARTSSGALSGANVLT
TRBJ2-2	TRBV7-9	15	ASSPGTSGGTIGELF
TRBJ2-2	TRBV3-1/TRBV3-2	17	ASSRGALVAGAQTGELF
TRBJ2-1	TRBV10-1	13	ASSEYSGRSNEQF
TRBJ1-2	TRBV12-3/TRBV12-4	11	ASANRQNYGYT
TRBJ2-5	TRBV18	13	ASSPGLAGGETQY